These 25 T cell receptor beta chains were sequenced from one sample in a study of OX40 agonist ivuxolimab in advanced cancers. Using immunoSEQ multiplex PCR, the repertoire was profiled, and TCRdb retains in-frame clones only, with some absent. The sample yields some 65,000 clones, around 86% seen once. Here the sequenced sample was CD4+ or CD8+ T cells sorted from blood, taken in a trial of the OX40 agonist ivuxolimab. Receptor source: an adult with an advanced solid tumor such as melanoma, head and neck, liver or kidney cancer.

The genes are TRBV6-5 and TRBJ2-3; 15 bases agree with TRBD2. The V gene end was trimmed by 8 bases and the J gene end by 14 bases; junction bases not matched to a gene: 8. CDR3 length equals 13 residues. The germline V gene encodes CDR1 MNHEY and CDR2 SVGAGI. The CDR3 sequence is CASLGTSGGIRYF. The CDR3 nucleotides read TGTGCCAGCCTCGGGACTAGCGGGGGGATTAGGTATTTT.

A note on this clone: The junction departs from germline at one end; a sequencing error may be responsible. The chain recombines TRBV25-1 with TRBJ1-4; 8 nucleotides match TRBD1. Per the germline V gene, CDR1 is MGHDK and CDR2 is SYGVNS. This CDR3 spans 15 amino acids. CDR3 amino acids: CASSGTDRDLGKLFF. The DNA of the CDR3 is TGTGCCAGCAGTGGAACGGACAGGGACTTAGGGAAACTATTTTTT.

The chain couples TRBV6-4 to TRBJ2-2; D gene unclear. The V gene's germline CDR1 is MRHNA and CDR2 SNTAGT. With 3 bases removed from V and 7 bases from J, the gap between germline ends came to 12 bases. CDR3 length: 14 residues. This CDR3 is CASSERADVGELFF. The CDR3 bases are TGTGCCAGCAGTGAAAGGGCGGACGTCGGGGAGCTGTTTTTT.

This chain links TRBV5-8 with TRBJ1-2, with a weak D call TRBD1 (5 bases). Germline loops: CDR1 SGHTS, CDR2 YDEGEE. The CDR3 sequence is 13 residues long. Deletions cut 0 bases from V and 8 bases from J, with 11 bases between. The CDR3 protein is CASSLAGPEGYTF. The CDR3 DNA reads TGTGCCAGCAGCTTGGCAGGGCCTGAAGGCTACACCTTC.

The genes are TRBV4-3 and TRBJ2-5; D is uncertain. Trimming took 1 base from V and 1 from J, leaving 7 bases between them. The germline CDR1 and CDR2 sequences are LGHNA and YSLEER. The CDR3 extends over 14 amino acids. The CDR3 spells CASSQGGRQETQYF. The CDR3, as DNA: TGCGCCAGCAGCCAAGGGGGTCGCCAAGAGACCCAGTACTTC.

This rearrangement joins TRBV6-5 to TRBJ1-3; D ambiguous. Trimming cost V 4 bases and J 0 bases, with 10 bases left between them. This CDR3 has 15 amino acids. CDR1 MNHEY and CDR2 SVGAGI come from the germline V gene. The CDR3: CASSLGRSSGNTIYF. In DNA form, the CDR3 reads TGTGCCAGCAGTTTAGGACGGTCCTCTGGAAACACCATATATTTT.

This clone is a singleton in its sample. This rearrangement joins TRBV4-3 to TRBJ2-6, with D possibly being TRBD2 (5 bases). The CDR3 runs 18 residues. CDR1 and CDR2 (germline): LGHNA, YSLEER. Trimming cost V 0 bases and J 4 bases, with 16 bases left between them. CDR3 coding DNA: TGCGCCAGCAGCCAAGAGAGGGCGGCCTGGGTAGGGGCCAACGTCCTGACTTTC. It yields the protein CASSQERAAWVGANVLTF.

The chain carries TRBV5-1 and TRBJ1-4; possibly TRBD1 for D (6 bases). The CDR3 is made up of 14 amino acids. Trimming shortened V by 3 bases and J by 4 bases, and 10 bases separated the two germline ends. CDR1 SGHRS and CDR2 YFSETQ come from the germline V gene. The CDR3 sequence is CASSSSGDNEKLFF. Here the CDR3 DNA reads TGCGCCAGCAGCTCTTCAGGGGATAATGAAAAACTGTTTTTT.

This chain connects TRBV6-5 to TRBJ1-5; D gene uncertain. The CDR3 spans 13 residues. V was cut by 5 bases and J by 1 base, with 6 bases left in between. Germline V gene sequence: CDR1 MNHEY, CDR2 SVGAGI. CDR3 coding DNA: TGTGCCAGCAGTCCATGGAGCAATCAGCCCCAGCATTTT. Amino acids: CASSPWSNQPQHF.

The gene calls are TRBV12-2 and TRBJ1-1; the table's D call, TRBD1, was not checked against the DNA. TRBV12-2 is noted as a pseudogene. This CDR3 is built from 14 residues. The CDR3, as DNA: TGTGCAAGTCGCTTAGGCCCGGGACAGGACGAAGCTTTCTTT. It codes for CASRLGPGQDEAFF.

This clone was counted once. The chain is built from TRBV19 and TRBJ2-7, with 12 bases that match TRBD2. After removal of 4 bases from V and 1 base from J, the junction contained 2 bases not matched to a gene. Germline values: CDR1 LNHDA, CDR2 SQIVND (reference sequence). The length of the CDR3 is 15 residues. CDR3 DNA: TGTGCCAGTAGTAAACTAGCGGGGGGATCCTACGAGCAGTACTTC. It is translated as CASSKLAGGSYEQYF.

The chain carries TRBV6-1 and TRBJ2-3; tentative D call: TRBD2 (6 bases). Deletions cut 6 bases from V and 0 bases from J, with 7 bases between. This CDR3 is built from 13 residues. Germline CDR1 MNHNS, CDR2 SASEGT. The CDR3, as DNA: TGTGCCAGCAGGGGGACTAGCACAGATACGCAGTATTTT. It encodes CASRGTSTDTQYF.

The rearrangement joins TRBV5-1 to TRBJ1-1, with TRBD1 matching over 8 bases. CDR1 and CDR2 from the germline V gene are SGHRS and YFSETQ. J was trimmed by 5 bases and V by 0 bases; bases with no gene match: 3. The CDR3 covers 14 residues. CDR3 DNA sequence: TGCGCCAGCAGCTTGGGACAGGGGAAGACTGAAGCTTTCTTT. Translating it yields CASSLGQGKTEAFF. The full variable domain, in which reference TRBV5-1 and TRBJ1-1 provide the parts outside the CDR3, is KAGVTQTPRYLIKTRGQQVTLSCSPISGHRSVSWYQQTPGQGLQFLFEYFSETQRNKGNFPGRFSGRQFSNSRSEMNVSTLELGDSALYLCASSLGQGKTEAFFGQGTRLTVV.

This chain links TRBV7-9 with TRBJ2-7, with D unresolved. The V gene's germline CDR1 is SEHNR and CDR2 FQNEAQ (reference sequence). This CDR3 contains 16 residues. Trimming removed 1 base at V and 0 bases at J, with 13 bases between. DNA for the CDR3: TGTGCCAGCAGCTTAGGACAAACGGCCTACTCCTACGAGCAGTACTTC. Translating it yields CASSLGQTAYSYEQYF.

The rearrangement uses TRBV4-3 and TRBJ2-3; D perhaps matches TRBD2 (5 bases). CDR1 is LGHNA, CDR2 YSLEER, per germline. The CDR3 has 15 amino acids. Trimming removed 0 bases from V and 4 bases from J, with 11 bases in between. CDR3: CASSQDVTGSDTQYF. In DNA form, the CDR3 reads TGCGCCAGCAGCCAAGATGTAACGGGATCAGATACGCAGTATTTT.

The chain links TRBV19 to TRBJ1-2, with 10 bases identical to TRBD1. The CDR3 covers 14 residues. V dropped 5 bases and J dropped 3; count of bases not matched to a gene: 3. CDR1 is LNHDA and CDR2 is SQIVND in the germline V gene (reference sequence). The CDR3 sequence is CASSLDRGHYGYTF. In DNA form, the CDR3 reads TGTGCCAGTAGTCTTGACAGGGGGCACTATGGCTACACCTTC.

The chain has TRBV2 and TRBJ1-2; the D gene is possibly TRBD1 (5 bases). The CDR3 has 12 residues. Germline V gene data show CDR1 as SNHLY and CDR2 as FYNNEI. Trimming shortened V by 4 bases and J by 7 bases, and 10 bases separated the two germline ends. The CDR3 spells CASSGQGGGYTF. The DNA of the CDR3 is TGTGCCAGCAGTGGGCAGGGAGGTGGCTACACCTTC. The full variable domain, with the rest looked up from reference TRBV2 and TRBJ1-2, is EPEVTQTPSHQVTQMGQEVILRCVPISNHLYFYWYRQILGQKVEFLVSFYNNEISEKSEIFDDQFSVERPDGSNFTLKIRSTKLEDSAMYFCASSGQGGGYTFGSGTRLTVV.

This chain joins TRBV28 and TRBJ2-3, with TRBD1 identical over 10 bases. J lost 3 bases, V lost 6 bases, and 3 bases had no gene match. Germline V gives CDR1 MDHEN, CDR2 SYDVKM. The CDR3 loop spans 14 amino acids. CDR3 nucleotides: TGTGCCAGCAGAGGACAGGGGGGAACAGATACGCAGTATTTT. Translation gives CASRGQGGTDTQYF.

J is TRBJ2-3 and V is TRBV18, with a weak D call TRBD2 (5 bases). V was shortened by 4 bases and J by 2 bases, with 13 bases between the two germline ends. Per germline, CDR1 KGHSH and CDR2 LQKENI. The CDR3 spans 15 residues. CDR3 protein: CASSLSGGFTDTQYF. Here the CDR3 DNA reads TGTGCCAGCTCACTTTCCGGAGGCTTCACAGATACGCAGTATTTT.

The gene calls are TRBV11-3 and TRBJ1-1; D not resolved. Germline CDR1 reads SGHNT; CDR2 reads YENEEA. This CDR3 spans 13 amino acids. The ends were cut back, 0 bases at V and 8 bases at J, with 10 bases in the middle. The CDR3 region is CASSLDGVGEAFF. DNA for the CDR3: TGTGCCAGCAGCTTAGATGGGGTTGGGGAAGCTTTCTTT.

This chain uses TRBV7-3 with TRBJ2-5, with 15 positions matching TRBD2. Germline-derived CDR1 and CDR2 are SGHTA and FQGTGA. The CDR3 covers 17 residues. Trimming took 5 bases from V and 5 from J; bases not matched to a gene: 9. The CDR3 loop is CASSPGLAGGLWETQYF. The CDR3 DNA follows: TGTGCCAGCAGCCCCGGACTAGCGGGGGGGCTTTGGGAGACCCAGTACTTC. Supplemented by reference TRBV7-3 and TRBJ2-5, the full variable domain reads GAGVSQTPSNKVTEKGKYVELRCDPISGHTALYWYRQSLGQGPEFLIYFQGTGAADDSGLPNDRFFAVRPEGSVSTLKIQRTERGDSAVYLCASSPGLAGGLWETQYFGPGTRLLVL.

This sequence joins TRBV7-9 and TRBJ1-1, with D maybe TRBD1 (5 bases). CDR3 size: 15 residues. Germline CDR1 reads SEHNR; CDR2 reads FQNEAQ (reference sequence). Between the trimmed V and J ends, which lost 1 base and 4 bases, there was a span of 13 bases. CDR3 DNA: TGTGCCAGCAGCTTAGATGGGGGTGGAGGCACTGAAGCTTTCTTT. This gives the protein CASSLDGGGGTEAFF. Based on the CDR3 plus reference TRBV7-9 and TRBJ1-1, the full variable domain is DTGVSQNPRHKITKRGQNVTFRCDPISEHNRLYWYRQTLGQGPEFLTYFQNEAQLEKSRLLSDRFSAERPKGSFSTLEIQRTEQGDSAMYLCASSLDGGGGTEAFFGQGTRLTVV.

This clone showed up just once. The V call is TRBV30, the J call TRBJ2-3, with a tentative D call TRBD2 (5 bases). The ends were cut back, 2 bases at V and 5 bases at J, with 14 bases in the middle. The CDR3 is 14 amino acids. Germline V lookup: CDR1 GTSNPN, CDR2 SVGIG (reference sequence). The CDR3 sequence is CAWSLGLTVDTQYF. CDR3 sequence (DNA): TGTGCCTGGAGTCTTGGACTCACGGTAGATACGCAGTATTTT.

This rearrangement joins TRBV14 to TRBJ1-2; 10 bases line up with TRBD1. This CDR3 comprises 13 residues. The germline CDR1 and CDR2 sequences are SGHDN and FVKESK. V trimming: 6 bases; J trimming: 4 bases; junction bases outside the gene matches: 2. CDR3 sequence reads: CASRRTGGYGYTF. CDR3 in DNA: TGTGCCAGCAGAAGGACAGGGGGCTATGGCTACACCTTC.

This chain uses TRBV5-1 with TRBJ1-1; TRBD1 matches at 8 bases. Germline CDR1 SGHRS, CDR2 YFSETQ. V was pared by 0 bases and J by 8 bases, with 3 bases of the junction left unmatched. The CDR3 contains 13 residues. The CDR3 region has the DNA TGCGCCAGCAGCTTGGGGGACAGGTCAGAAGCTTTCTTT. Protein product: CASSLGDRSEAFF.